This T cell receptor beta chain is drawn from a study of blood T cell repertoires in COVID-19. Turning to the study itself: Sample material is recorded as cDNA or gDNA derived from T cells, B-cell-depleted T cells, or PBMCs.

Clones were sequenced by immunoSEQ multiplex PCR, and TCRdb holds only the in-frame ones, with some missing. The data show 160,000 or so clones, roughly nine tenths seen once. This CDR3 spans 16 amino acids. V shed 4 bases and J 2 bases; nucleotides not matched to a gene: 9. CDR1 is SGHRS and CDR2 is YFSETQ in the germline V gene. V gene TRBV5-1 combines with J gene TRBJ1-3; the match to TRBD1 covers 7 bases. This clonotype originated in an older woman with acute or convalescent COVID-19. What was sequenced was peripheral blood. CDR3 in DNA: TGCGCCAGCAGCATTCACGGACAGGATACTGGAAACACCATATATTTT. It encodes CASSIHGQDTGNTIYF.